This paragraph reports one TCR beta chain. Its antigen is not identified. The ends were cut back, 3 bases at V and 2 bases at J, with 9 bases in the middle. The CDR3 is 14 residues long. In germline, CDR1 is KGHSH, CDR2 LQKENI. Clones were read by immunoSEQ multiplex PCR, and TCRdb kept only the in-frame ones, dropping some. The data hold around 67,000 clones, with approximately 80% observed a single time. The data originate from a study of OX40 agonist ivuxolimab in advanced cancers. Study-wide findings and caveats: Among the least clonally expanded were partial responders at 0.1-3.0 mg/kg. In a subset of nonresponders, normalized T-cell clonal expansion was also low. No determination was made of the antigen specificity of the expanded peripheral T cells. Expanded clones tended on average to be more numerous among CD8+ T cells than CD4+.

This chain joins TRBV18 and TRBJ2-3; D is possibly TRBD1 (6 bases). The sequence derives from an adult with an advanced solid tumor such as melanoma, head and neck, liver or kidney cancer. Specimen: CD4+ or CD8+ T cells sorted from blood, collected in a trial of the OX40 agonist ivuxolimab. As DNA, the CDR3 is TGTGCCAGCTCACCGGGACACCTCACAGATACGCAGTATTTT. Translation: CASSPGHLTDTQYF.